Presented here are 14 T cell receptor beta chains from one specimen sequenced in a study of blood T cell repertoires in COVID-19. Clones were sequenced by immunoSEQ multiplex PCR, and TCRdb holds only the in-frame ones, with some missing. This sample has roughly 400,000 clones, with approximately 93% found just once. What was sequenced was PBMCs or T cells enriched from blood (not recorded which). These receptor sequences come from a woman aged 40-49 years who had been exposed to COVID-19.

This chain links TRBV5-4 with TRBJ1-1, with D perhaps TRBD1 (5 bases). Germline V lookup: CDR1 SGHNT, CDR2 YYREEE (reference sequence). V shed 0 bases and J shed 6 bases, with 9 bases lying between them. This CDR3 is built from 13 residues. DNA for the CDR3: TGTGCCAGCAGCTTGGTGGGGGGGGCTGAAGCTTTCTTT. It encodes CASSLVGGAEAFF.

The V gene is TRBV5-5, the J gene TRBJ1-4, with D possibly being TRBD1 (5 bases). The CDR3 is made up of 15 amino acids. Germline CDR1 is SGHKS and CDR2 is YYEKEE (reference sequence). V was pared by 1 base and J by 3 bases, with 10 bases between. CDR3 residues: CASSLSGVSNEKLFF. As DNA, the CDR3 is TGTGCCAGCAGCTTGTCGGGGGTTTCTAATGAAAAACTGTTTTTT.

CDR3 nucleotides: TGTGCCAGCAGCTTTCAAACAGGGGTAAACTATGGCTACACCTTC. It translates to CASSFQTGVNYGYTF. The chain links TRBV5-4 to TRBJ1-2; the match to TRBD1 covers 7 bases. Germline-derived CDR1 and CDR2 are SGHNT and YYREEE (reference sequence). The CDR3 runs to 15 residues. V dropped 2 bases and J dropped 2; count of bases not matched to a gene: 6. The variable domain in full, with the rest retrieved from reference TRBV5-4 and TRBJ1-2, is ETGVTQSPTHLIKTRGQQVTLRCSSQSGHNTVSWYQQALGQGPQFIFQYYREEENGRGNFPPRFSGLQFPNYSSELNVNALELDDSALYLCASSFQTGVNYGYTFGSGTRLTVV.

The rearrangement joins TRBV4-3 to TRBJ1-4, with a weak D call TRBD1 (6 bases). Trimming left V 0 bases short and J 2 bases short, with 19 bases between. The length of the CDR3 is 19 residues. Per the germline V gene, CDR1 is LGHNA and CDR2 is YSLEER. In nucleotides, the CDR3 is TGCGCCAGCAGCCAAGATTTATCGTCCGGACAGCAGACTAATGAAAAACTGTTTTTT. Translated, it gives CASSQDLSSGQQTNEKLFF.

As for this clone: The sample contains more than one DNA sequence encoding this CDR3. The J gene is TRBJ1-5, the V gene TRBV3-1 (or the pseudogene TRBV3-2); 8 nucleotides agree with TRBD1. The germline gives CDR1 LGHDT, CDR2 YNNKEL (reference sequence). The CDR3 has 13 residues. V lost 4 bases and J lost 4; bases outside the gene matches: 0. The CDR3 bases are TGTGCCAGCAGCCGACAGGGGAATCAGCCCCAGCATTTT. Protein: CASSRQGNQPQHF.

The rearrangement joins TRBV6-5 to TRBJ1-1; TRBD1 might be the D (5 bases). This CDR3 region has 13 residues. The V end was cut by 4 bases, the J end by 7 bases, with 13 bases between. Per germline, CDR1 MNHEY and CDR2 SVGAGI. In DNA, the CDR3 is TGTGCCAGCAGTTCCCGGGGGTCAAGTGAAGCTTTCTTT. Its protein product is CASSSRGSSEAFF.

CDR3 bases: TGTGCCAGCAGCTCCCGAAGGACAGGGAACTATGGCTACACCTTC. This gives the protein CASSSRRTGNYGYTF. The J gene is TRBJ1-2, the V gene TRBV9; 8 nucleotides match TRBD1. The trim removed 4 bases at V and 2 bases at J, leaving 7 bases unmatched. Germline V CDR1 and CDR2: SGDLS, YYNGEE. The CDR3 spans 15 residues.

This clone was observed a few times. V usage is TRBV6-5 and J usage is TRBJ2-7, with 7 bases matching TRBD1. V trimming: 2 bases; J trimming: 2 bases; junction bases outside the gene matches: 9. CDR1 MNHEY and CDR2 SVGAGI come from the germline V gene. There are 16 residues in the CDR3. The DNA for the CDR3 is TGTGCCAGCAGTTACGAGGGGCCAGACAGGGCCTACGAGCAGTACTTC. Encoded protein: CASSYEGPDRAYEQYF.

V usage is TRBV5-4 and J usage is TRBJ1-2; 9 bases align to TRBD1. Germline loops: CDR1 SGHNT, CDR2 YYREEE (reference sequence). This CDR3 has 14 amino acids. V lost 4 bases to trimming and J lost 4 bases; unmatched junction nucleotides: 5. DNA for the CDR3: TGTGCCAGCAGCCGACAGGGGGGGCCCTATGGCTACACCTTC. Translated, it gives CASSRQGGPYGYTF.

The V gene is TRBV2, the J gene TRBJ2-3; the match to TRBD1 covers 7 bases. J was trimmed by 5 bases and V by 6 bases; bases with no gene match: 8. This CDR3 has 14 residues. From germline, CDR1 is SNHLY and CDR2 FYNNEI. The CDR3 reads CASSLRQGIDTQYF. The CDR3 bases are TGTGCCAGCAGCTTAAGACAGGGTATAGATACGCAGTATTTT.

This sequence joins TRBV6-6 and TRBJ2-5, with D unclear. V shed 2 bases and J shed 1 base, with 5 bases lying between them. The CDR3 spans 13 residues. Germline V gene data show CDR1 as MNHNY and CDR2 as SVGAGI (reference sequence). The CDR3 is CASSYRAQETQYF. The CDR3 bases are TGTGCCAGCAGTTACCGAGCCCAAGAGACCCAGTACTTC.

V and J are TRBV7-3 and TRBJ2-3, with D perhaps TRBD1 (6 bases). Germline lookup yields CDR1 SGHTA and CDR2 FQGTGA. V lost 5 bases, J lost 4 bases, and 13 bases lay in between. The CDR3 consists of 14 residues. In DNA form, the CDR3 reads TGTGCCAGCAGCCCCACGCGACAGGCAGATACGCAGTATTTT. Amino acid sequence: CASSPTRQADTQYF.

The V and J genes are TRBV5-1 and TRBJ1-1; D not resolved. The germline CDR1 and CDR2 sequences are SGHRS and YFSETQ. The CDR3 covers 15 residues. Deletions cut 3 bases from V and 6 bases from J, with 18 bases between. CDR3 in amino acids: CASSYSREGSAEAFF. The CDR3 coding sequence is TGCGCCAGCAGCTATTCTCGCGAGGGTTCGGCTGAAGCTTTCTTT.

The CDR3 region is CASSVGWTSNEKLFF. In DNA form, the CDR3 reads TGTGCCAGCAGCGTAGGGTGGACATCTAATGAAAAACTGTTTTTT. V is TRBV9 and J is TRBJ1-4; tentatively, D is TRBD1 (5 bases). The V gene's germline CDR1 is SGDLS and CDR2 YYNGEE. The CDR3 is made up of 15 amino acids. The V end was cut by 0 bases, the J end by 3 bases, with 9 bases between.